Listed below are T cell receptor beta chains from one sample, sequenced in a study of T cells after yellow fever vaccination. TCRdb reanalysed the 5' RACE reads using MiXCR and keeps one entry per CDR3 protein. This sample yields some 250,000 distinct CDR3 sequences, of which 3.6% are seen a single time; about 19% belongs to the top ten. The sequencing here drew on PBMCs, taken 15 days after the yellow fever booster vaccination. The origin of the receptors is a man aged 18 to 29 who received the YFV17D yellow fever vaccine. Each CDR3 is given with its conserved first and last residue. Each record gives: clone size, D gene, J gene, V gene, CDR3 protein, CDR3 DNA. The D gene is left open where the match is weak. Expanded clones get a size class; other rows say once, few or many, or leave the size out.

NA	TRBD2	TRBJ2-1	TRBV7-3	CASSLGGGGPSSYNEQFF	TGTGCCAGCAGCTTAGGCGGCGGGGGTCCGAGCTCCTACAATGAGCAGTTCTTC
many	TRBD2	TRBJ2-1	TRBV12-3/TRBV12-4	CASRPSGGVINEQFF	TGTGCCAGCAGGCCTAGCGGGGGGGTGATCAATGAGCAGTTCTTC
many	TRBD1	TRBJ2-5	TRBV5-1	CASSLGPRGRQETQYF	TGCGCCAGCAGCTTGGGCCCCAGGGGGAGACAAGAGACCCAGTACTTC
many	NA	TRBJ2-6	TRBV27	CASTERARLTGANVLTF	TGTGCCAGCACTGAAAGGGCCCGTTTAACTGGGGCCAACGTCCTGACTTTC
many	NA	TRBJ2-5	TRBV6-2/TRBV6-3	CASSPPDGQETQYF	TGTGCCAGCAGCCCCCCGGATGGGCAAGAGACCCAGTACTTC
many	NA	TRBJ1-5	TRBV28	CASSQQGAQTLNQPQHF	TGTGCCAGCAGTCAACAGGGAGCACAAACGCTCAATCAGCCCCAGCATTTT
many	TRBD1	TRBJ1-1	TRBV10-3	CAIRDRGSGTEAFF	TGTGCCATCAGGGACAGGGGAAGTGGCACTGAAGCTTTCTTT
many	TRBD1	TRBJ2-3	TRBV6-2/TRBV6-3	CASSRQGPQYF	TGTGCCAGCAGTCGACAGGGTCCGCAGTATTTT
many	TRBD2	TRBJ2-7	TRBV12-3/TRBV12-4	CASSLSGLAGPVYEQYF	TGTGCCAGCAGTTTGTCGGGACTAGCGGGTCCTGTCTACGAGCAGTACTTC
many	NA	TRBJ2-1	TRBV7-9	CASSPVSASGEQFF	TGTGCCAGCAGCCCGGTTTCGGCATCCGGCGAGCAGTTCTTC
once	TRBD1	TRBJ1-2	TRBV4-3	CASSQDLGTGLGYTF	TGCGCCAGCAGCCAAGATCTCGGGACAGGGCTTGGCTACACCTTC
NA	NA	TRBJ2-3	TRBV20-1	CSAGTWNKADTQYF	TGCAGTGCCGGGACTTGGAATAAGGCCGATACGCAGTATTTT
many	NA	TRBJ2-5	TRBV20-1	CSARDRGSETQYF	TGCAGTGCTAGAGATAGAGGGTCCGAGACCCAGTACTTC
few	NA	TRBJ1-6	TRBV15	CATSRPRDYGFRVGNSPLHF	TGTGCCACCAGCAGACCACGTGATTATGGGTTCAGGGTCGGTAATTCACCCCTCCACTTT
many	NA	TRBJ1-1	TRBV7-9	CASSLYTEAFF	TGTGCCAGCAGCTTGTACACTGAAGCTTTCTTT
many	TRBD2	TRBJ2-1	TRBV12-3/TRBV12-4	CASSLASGGNEQFF	TGTGCCAGCAGTTTAGCTAGCGGGGGAAATGAGCAGTTCTTC
many	NA	TRBJ2-1	TRBV9	CASSEKSSYNEQFF	TGTGCCAGCAGTGAAAAGAGCTCCTACAATGAGCAGTTCTTC
many	NA	TRBJ1-1	TRBV7-2	CASSLRSGPGEAFF	TGTGCCAGCAGCTTACGGTCAGGCCCCGGTGAAGCTTTCTTT
NA	NA	TRBJ2-2	TRBV5-1	CASSSDGQSSGELFF	TGCGCCAGCAGCTCCGACGGACAGTCGTCTGGGGAGCTGTTTTTT
many	NA	TRBJ2-1	TRBV27	CASSLQATLNEQFF	TGTGCCAGCAGTTTACAGGCCACCTTAAATGAGCAGTTCTTC
many	NA	TRBJ2-2	TRBV20-1	CSAFRSTLGGELFF	TGCAGTGCTTTTAGGAGCACCCTGGGGGGGGAGCTGTTTTTT
many	NA	TRBJ1-5	TRBV7-2	CASSPPLQPQHF	TGTGCCAGCAGCCCACCATTACAGCCCCAGCATTTT
many	NA	TRBJ1-2	TRBV4-1	CASSRTGQNGYTF	TGCGCCAGCAGCCGAACGGGACAAAACGGCTACACCTTC
many	NA	TRBJ1-1	TRBV23-1	CASSQWDIRGRGPEAFF	TGCGCCAGCAGTCAATGGGACATCCGAGGACGGGGTCCTGAAGCTTTCTTT
many	NA	TRBJ1-2	TRBV7-6	CASSSLRSEYGYTF	TGTGCCAGCAGCTCCTTGCGTTCGGAATATGGCTACACCTTC
many	NA	TRBJ2-5	TRBV10-3	CAISEPGLWQETQYF	TGTGCCATCAGTGAACCGGGACTTTGGCAGGAGACCCAGTACTTC
many	NA	TRBJ1-4	TRBV4-3	CASSQDTGHNEKLFF	TGCGCCAGCAGCCAAGATACAGGCCATAATGAAAAACTGTTTTTT
many	TRBD1	TRBJ1-5	TRBV5-5	CASSYGQGNQPQHF	TGTGCCAGCAGCTACGGACAGGGAAATCAGCCCCAGCATTTT
many	NA	TRBJ2-7	TRBV9	CASSVDGASYEQYF	TGTGCCAGCAGCGTAGACGGGGCGTCCTACGAGCAGTACTTC
many	NA	TRBJ2-5	TRBV2	CASSRETQYF	TGTGCCAGCAGCCGGGAGACCCAGTACTTC
many	TRBD2	TRBJ2-7	TRBV7-2	CASSLGRLAGVSEQYF	TGTGCCAGCAGCTTAGGTCGGCTAGCGGGGGTAAGCGAGCAGTACTTC
many	TRBD1	TRBJ1-6	TRBV6-2/TRBV6-3	CASTRQGNSPLHF	TGTGCCAGCACCCGACAGGGGAATTCACCCCTCCACTTT
many	NA	TRBJ2-2	TRBV5-4	CASSLVQYTGELFF	TGTGCCAGCAGCTTGGTCCAATACACCGGGGAGCTGTTTTTT
few	TRBD1	TRBJ1-1	TRBV2	CASSGGQGRNTEAFF	TGTGCCAGCAGTGGAGGACAGGGGAGGAACACTGAAGCTTTCTTT
many	TRBD1	TRBJ1-6	TRBV7-2	CASKTSWGQLGSPLHF	TGTGCCAGCAAGACGAGCTGGGGACAGCTGGGTTCACCCCTCCACTTT
many	NA	TRBJ2-5	TRBV5-6	CASSLGGGVQETQYF	TGTGCCAGCAGCTTGGGAGGCGGGGTCCAAGAGACCCAGTACTTC
many	TRBD1	TRBJ2-1	TRBV5-1	CASSQGQTYNEQFF	TGCGCCAGCAGCCAGGGACAGACTTACAATGAGCAGTTCTTC
NA	TRBD1	TRBJ2-5	TRBV20-1	CSASGTGISETQYF	TGCAGTGCTTCCGGGACAGGTATCAGCGAGACCCAGTACTTC
many	NA	TRBJ1-5	TRBV4-3	CASSQGLYSNQPQHF	TGCGCCAGCAGCCAAGGCCTTTATAGCAATCAGCCCCAGCATTTT
many	TRBD1	TRBJ1-1	TRBV12-3/TRBV12-4	CASSPGTVNTEAFF	TGTGCCAGCAGTCCTGGGACAGTGAACACTGAAGCTTTCTTT
many	NA	TRBJ1-1	TRBV5-1	CASSLVGSLNTEAFF	TGCGCCAGCAGCTTGGTAGGCAGTCTGAACACTGAAGCTTTCTTT
many	TRBD1	TRBJ1-1	TRBV3-1	CASSSRAGGSEAFF	TGTGCCAGCAGCTCACGGGCAGGGGGCAGTGAAGCTTTCTTT
many	NA	TRBJ2-2	TRBV7-2	CASSHRQITGELFF	TGTGCCAGCAGCCACAGACAGATCACCGGGGAGCTGTTTTTT
many	NA	TRBJ2-1	TRBV20-1	CSARRAGSYNEQFF	TGCAGTGCCCGTAGGGCGGGCTCCTACAATGAGCAGTTCTTC
many	NA	TRBJ2-2	TRBV9	CASRPAEGYGELFF	TGTGCCAGCAGACCTGCCGAAGGTTACGGGGAGCTGTTTTTT
many	NA	TRBJ2-2	TRBV12-3/TRBV12-4	CASSLAGAGAGELFF	TGTGCCAGCAGTTTAGCCGGGGCCGGGGCCGGGGAGCTGTTTTTT
many	NA	TRBJ2-2	TRBV5-1	CASSTVYTGELFF	TGCGCCAGCAGCACGGTTTACACCGGGGAGCTGTTTTTT
many	NA	TRBJ2-3	TRBV3-1	CASTAEGFTDTQYF	TGTGCCAGCACCGCTGAGGGGTTCACAGATACGCAGTATTTT
few	NA	TRBJ2-6	TRBV7-3	CASSLGPSGSGANVLTF	TGTGCCAGCAGCTTGGGGCCCTCGGGCTCTGGGGCCAACGTCCTGACTTTC
many	NA	TRBJ1-2	TRBV21-1	CASSKARGAQNYGYTF	TGTGCCAGCAGCAAAGCGAGAGGGGCCCAGAACTATGGCTACACCTTC
few	TRBD1	TRBJ1-6	TRBV12-3/TRBV12-4	CASRTGTGNSPLHF	TGTGCCAGCAGAACCGGGACAGGGAATTCACCCCTCCACTTT